Shown below are 11 T cell receptor beta chains from a single sample sequenced in a study of blood T cell repertoires in COVID-19. This table comes from immunoSEQ multiplex PCR, and its TCRdb copy is limited to in-frame clones, with some not included. The table has a few hundred thousand clones, less than 85% seen once; the top ten hold roughly 3.1%. What was sequenced was peripheral blood. These receptor sequences come from a woman aged 18 to 35 with acute or convalescent COVID-19.

The chain joins TRBV2 to TRBJ2-5; the match to TRBD1 covers 7 bases. This CDR3 is built from 14 residues. The V gene end was trimmed by 9 bases and the J gene end by 5 bases; junction bases not matched to a gene: 12. CDR1 and CDR2 from the germline V gene are SNHLY and FYNNEI. This CDR3 is CASKADRRGETQYF. The CDR3 DNA follows: TGTGCCAGTAAGGCGGACAGGAGAGGGGAGACCCAGTACTTC. The full variable domain, with the rest looked up from reference TRBV2 and TRBJ2-5, is EPEVTQTPSHQVTQMGQEVILRCVPISNHLYFYWYRQILGQKVEFLVSFYNNEISEKSEIFDDQFSVERPDGSNFTLKIRSTKLEDSAMYFCASKADRRGETQYFGPGTRLLVL.

The chain recombines TRBV19 with TRBJ1-5; D is ambiguous. V lost 7 bases, J lost 3 bases, and 10 bases lay in between. Germline V gives CDR1 LNHDA, CDR2 SQIVND (reference sequence). There are 13 residues in the CDR3. DNA for the CDR3: TGTGCCAGTACGGGTCAGATCAATCAGCCCCAGCATTTT. It yields the protein CASTGQINQPQHF. Complete variable domain (other parts from reference TRBV19 and TRBJ1-5): DGGITQSPKYLFRKEGQNVTLSCEQNLNHDAMYWYRQDPGQGLRLIYYSQIVNDFQKGDIAEGYSVSREKKESFPLTVTSAQKNPTAFYLCASTGQINQPQHFGDGTRLSIL.

The count of this clone is one. The rearrangement links TRBV29-1 to TRBJ2-1; weak D call: TRBD2 (5 bases). Between the trimmed V and J ends, which lost 4 bases and 5 bases, there was a span of 12 bases. Germline V gene sequence: CDR1 SQVTM, CDR2 ANQGSEA. This CDR3 contains 13 residues. CDR3 in amino acids: CSVARAGNNEQFF. The CDR3 nucleotides read TGCAGCGTTGCGAGGGCTGGGAACAATGAGCAGTTCTTC.

The rearrangement links TRBV5-6 to TRBJ2-1; D is undetermined. Germline CDR1 SGHDT, CDR2 YYEEEE. V lost 0 bases to trimming and J lost 4 bases, with 11 bases between them. The CDR3 is 15 amino acids. CDR3 residues: CASSLGDGAYNEQFF. CDR3 nucleotide sequence: TGTGCCAGCAGCTTGGGTGACGGAGCTTACAATGAGCAGTTCTTC.

In this sample, this clone turned up a few times. This chain uses TRBV27 with TRBJ2-5; TRBD2 matches at 8 bases. Germline V lookup: CDR1 MNHEY, CDR2 SMNVEV (reference sequence). The length of the CDR3 is 14 residues. With 3 bases clipped from V and 5 bases from J, the junction kept 5 bases outside the gene matches. Here the CDR3 reads CASSFLREGETQYF. As DNA, the CDR3 is TGTGCCAGCAGTTTCCTTCGGGAGGGGGAGACCCAGTACTTC.

The genes are TRBV5-1 and TRBJ2-2; 7 bases fit TRBD1. This CDR3 has 14 amino acids. Germline assignment: CDR1 SGHRS and CDR2 YFSETQ. The J segment lost 4 bases and the V segment lost 2 bases, leaving 2 bases of the junction unmatched. The CDR3 coding sequence is TGCGCCAGCAGCTTCCAGGGGGTCACCGGGGAGCTGTTTTTT. Translated: CASSFQGVTGELFF.

CDR3 in DNA: TGTGCCAGTAGTGAACGGGACAGCCTTAATTCACCCCTCCACTTT. It specifies CASSERDSLNSPLHF. This chain joins TRBV19 and TRBJ1-6; 7 nucleotides line up with TRBD1. CDR1 and CDR2 (germline): LNHDA, SQIVND (reference sequence). There are 15 residues in the CDR3. After removal of 5 bases from V and 6 bases from J, the junction contained 7 bases not matched to a gene.

With respect to this clone: This CDR3 is also generated by other DNA sequences in the sample. This chain joins TRBV28 and TRBJ1-2, with 7 bases matching TRBD1. V lost 6 bases and J lost 6; bases outside the gene matches: 4. The CDR3 is made up of 12 amino acids. The germline CDR1 and CDR2 sequences are MDHEN and SYDVKM. CDR3 bases: TGTGCCAGCAGCCCAGGGGGAAATGGCTACACCTTC. Its translation: CASSPGGNGYTF.

This clone came up once. The chain has TRBV7-2 and TRBJ1-2, with 7 bases fitting TRBD1. J gave up 6 bases and V 5 bases, and 15 bases lay outside the gene matches. The CDR3 is 16 residues long. Germline V gene sequence: CDR1 SGHTA, CDR2 FQGNSA. The CDR3 DNA follows: TGTGCCAGCAGCACGGGACAGATTACGACCGGGAATGGCTACACCTTC. It codes for CASSTGQITTGNGYTF. The whole variable domain, remainder taken from reference TRBV7-2 and TRBJ1-2, is GAGVSQSPSNKVTEKGKDVELRCDPISGHTALYWYRQSLGQGLEFLIYFQGNSAPDKSGLPSDRFSAERTGGSVSTLTIQRTQQEDSAVYLCASSTGQITTGNGYTFGSGTRLTVV.

The chain links TRBV7-9 to TRBJ2-7, with 9 bases that match TRBD2. Looked up from germline, CDR1 is SEHNR and CDR2 is FQNEAQ (reference sequence). The V segment lost 4 bases and the J segment 3 bases; nucleotides outside the gene matches: 4. The CDR3 consists of 14 residues. CDR3 sequence reads: CASSSGLALYEQYF. CDR3 sequence (DNA): TGTGCCAGCAGCTCAGGACTAGCGCTCTACGAGCAGTACTTC.

The V gene is TRBV7-2, the J gene TRBJ1-5, with D perhaps matching TRBD1 (6 bases). Germline CDR1 and CDR2: SGHTA and FQGNSA. V was cut by 2 bases and J by 5 bases, with 13 bases left in between. There are 15 residues in the CDR3. CDR3 sequence: CASSLWGGGDQPQHF. CDR3 nucleotides: TGTGCCAGCAGCTTATGGGGGGGCGGAGATCAGCCCCAGCATTTT.